The sequence of this TCR beta chain was determined in a study of human T cells and chemical hapten exposure. Overall study context: Sensitization used 2% DPC on around 2 cm by around 2 cm upper inner arm skin. The patient population, which was mostly female, had alopecia areata, totalis or universalis.

Time point noted: patch test 1, 2 weeks after DPC sensitization. The sample's treatment: therapeutic diphenylcyclopropenone sensitization with weekly scalp DPC. Total RNA extraction was carried out from unfractionated whole blood. Each donor was an alopecia patient between 18 and 70 years of age who qualified for DPC. CDR1 is SGHTA and CDR2 is FQGNSA in the germline V gene. V lost 7 bases, J lost 0 bases, and 10 bases lay in between. CDR3 size: 14 residues. This clonotype has just a few counts. Its target is not known. General study results and limits: Significantly greater numbers of large CDR3 similarity clusters came from expanded TCRs than from controls.

TCRdb redid the calling of the RACE reads with MiXCR, one entry per CDR3 protein. The sample consists of approximately 34,000 distinct CDR3 sequences, 5% to 8% of them appearing once. The source is a woman younger than 45 with alopecia areata. Some clones in this sample may be carry-over from other donors' samples. The genes are TRBV7-2 and TRBJ1-3; no definite D call. The starting material was whole blood, obtained in connection with sensitization to the hapten diphenylcyclopropenone (DPC). CDR3 coding DNA: TGTGCCAGCATGGAACAGCCCTCTGGAAACACCATATATTTT. Translated, it gives CASMEQPSGNTIYF.